The 10 T cell receptor beta chains in this list originate from one sample, sequenced in a study of cytomegalovirus exposure and HLA in healthy donors. The table came from immunoSEQ multiplex PCR; TCRdb's copy has only in-frame clones and leaves some out. Of 90,000 to 100,000 clones in the sample, around nine tenths were seen once. Sequencing input: PBMCs. All receptors derive from a woman in her 30s in good health and CMV-seronegative.

The genes are TRBV5-1 and TRBJ2-7; D perhaps matches TRBD2 (6 bases). CDR3 size: 15 residues. In germline, CDR1 is SGHRS, CDR2 YFSETQ. V shed 4 bases and J shed 4 bases, with 18 bases lying between them. The DNA of the CDR3 is TGCGCCAGCAGCGGGGTTGGTAGCGGATTTTACGAGCAGTACTTC. Its translation is CASSGVGSGFYEQYF.

In its sample, this clone was seen once. The genes are TRBV27 and TRBJ2-5, with 13 bases fitting TRBD2. The junction had 14 bases not matched to a gene; V was cut back by 0 bases and J by 7 bases. Germline-derived CDR1 and CDR2 are MNHEY and SMNVEV (reference sequence). The CDR3 is 19 amino acids. The CDR3 bases are TGTGCCAGCAGTTTATCGAAGAGAGGACTAGCGGGAGAGAGAGCGACCCAGTACTTC. It is translated as CASSLSKRGLAGERATQYF.

The genes are TRBV2 and TRBJ2-2, with D possibly being TRBD1 (6 bases). Trimming left V 9 bases short and J 5 bases short, with 13 bases between. From germline, CDR1 is SNHLY and CDR2 FYNNEI. The length of the CDR3 is 13 residues. The CDR3 DNA reads as TGTGCCAGTAGGACAGAAAAAACCGGGGAGCTGTTTTTT. Its translation is CASRTEKTGELFF.

The rearrangement joins TRBV6-6 to TRBJ1-2; possibly TRBD1 for D (5 bases). The CDR3 is made up of 15 amino acids. Trimming removed 0 bases at V and 2 bases at J, with 10 bases between. The V gene's germline CDR1 is MNHNY and CDR2 SVGAGI (reference sequence). This chain's CDR3 is CASSYSGDPNYGYTF. CDR3 bases: TGTGCCAGCAGTTACTCAGGGGATCCCAACTATGGCTACACCTTC.

The CDR3 nucleotides are TGTGCCAGCAGCTTAAAAGGGCCAGGGGTCACTGAAGCTTTCTTT. This gives the protein CASSLKGPGVTEAFF. The rearrangement links TRBV7-3 to TRBJ1-1; D is perhaps TRBD1 (6 bases). V lost 1 base to trimming and J lost 4 bases, with 13 bases between them. Germline CDR1 reads SGHTA; CDR2 reads FQGTGA. The CDR3 has 15 amino acids.

The genes are TRBV14 and TRBJ1-2, with D perhaps matching TRBD1 (5 bases). Trimming pared 0 bases from V and 9 bases from J, leaving 11 bases between. Looked up from germline, CDR1 is SGHDN and CDR2 is FVKESK. This CDR3 spans 13 amino acids. The CDR3 DNA reads as TGTGCCAGCAGCCAAGAAGCAGGGATAAGCTACACCTTC. Translation: CASSQEAGISYTF. Looking up the rest from reference TRBV14 and TRBJ1-2 gives the full variable domain: EAGVTQFPSHSVIEKGQTVTLRCDPISGHDNLYWYRRVMGKEIKFLLHFVKESKQDESGMPNNRFLAERTGGTYSTLKVQPAELEDSGVYFCASSQEAGISYTFGSGTRLTVV.

This clone was counted once. V and J are TRBV4-1 and TRBJ2-1, with TRBD2 as a possible D gene (5 bases). Germline-derived CDR1 and CDR2 are MGHRA and YSYEKL. This CDR3 has 16 residues. The V end lost 5 bases, the J end lost 4 bases, and 18 bases lay between the germline ends. CDR3 coding DNA: TGCGCCAGCAGCGTAGTCCCAGTACGAGGGTACAATGAGCAGTTCTTC. Its translation is CASSVVPVRGYNEQFF.

The V gene is TRBV6-6, the J gene TRBJ2-3; D unclear. V was pared by 9 bases and J by 3 bases, with 13 bases between. This CDR3 comprises 13 residues. Germline-derived CDR1 and CDR2 are MNHNY and SVGAGI (reference sequence). The CDR3, as DNA: TGTGCCAGTTCCCGACCGGGTACAGATACGCAGTATTTT. Its translation is CASSRPGTDTQYF.

The CDR3 sequence is CASILGREWSNQPQHF. In DNA form, the CDR3 reads TGTGCCAGCATCCTTGGGAGAGAATGGAGCAATCAGCCCCAGCATTTT. The chain carries TRBV6-6 and TRBJ1-5; D is unclear. This CDR3 spans 16 amino acids. CDR1 MNHNY and CDR2 SVGAGI come from the germline V gene (reference sequence). V lost 7 bases and J 1 base, leaving 17 bases between the germline ends.

Written as DNA, the CDR3 is TGTGCCAGCAGCCCCAATGAGATCATGAACACTGAAGCTTTCTTT. It translates to CASSPNEIMNTEAFF. The genes are TRBV6-6 and TRBJ1-1, with D unresolved. Germline values: CDR1 MNHNY, CDR2 SVGAGI (reference sequence). The CDR3 is 15 amino acids. Between the trimmed V and J ends, which lost 6 bases and 0 bases, there was a span of 14 bases.